These T cell receptor beta chains were read from a single sample in a study of blood T cell repertoires in COVID-19. The protocol was immunoSEQ multiplex PCR, while the TCRdb copy is restricted to in-frame clones and leaves out a portion. The profile shows some 80,000 clones, roughly 82% of them singletons. The material sequenced was peripheral blood. All receptors come from a human donor in a cohort sampled during active COVID-19. CDR3s include the opening cysteine and the closing phenylalanine or tryptophan. A D gene is named only where the DNA matches it firmly. Clone size is stated in some rows and not others, as once, few, many or a class when expanded.

V	D	size	J	CDR3	DNA
TRBV5-1	NA	few	TRBJ1-2	CASSREDTLNGYTF	TGCGCCAGCAGCCGAGAAGACACGTTAAATGGCTACACCTTC
TRBV6-5	NA	NA	TRBJ2-7	CASSWSRDEQYF	TGTGCCAGCAGTTGGTCGAGAGACGAGCAGTACTTC
TRBV19	NA	NA	TRBJ2-7	CASSPGHYEQYF	TGTGCCAGTAGTCCCGGACACTACGAGCAGTACTTC
TRBV11-2	TRBD2	NA	TRBJ2-5	CASSFGTSKETQYF	TGTGCCAGCAGCTTCGGGACTAGTAAGGAGACCCAGTACTTC
TRBV10-3	TRBD2	NA	TRBJ2-7	CAISGNSVAGGSQYF	TGTGCCATCAGTGGGAACTCGGTGGCGGGGGGCTCGCAGTACTTC
TRBV7-6	TRBD2	once	TRBJ2-7	CASSLAGSGGYEQYF	TGTGCCAGCAGCTTAGCGGGTAGCGGGGGGTACGAGCAGTACTTC
TRBV29-1	NA	NA	TRBJ2-5	CSAEGGRQETQYF	TGCAGCGCCGAGGGGGGGCGCCAAGAGACCCAGTACTTC
TRBV5-4	TRBD2	few	TRBJ2-5	CASSLEAGGPMGETQYF	TGTGCCAGCAGCTTGGAAGCGGGGGGCCCTATGGGGGAGACCCAGTACTTC
TRBV6-5	TRBD1	NA	TRBJ1-5	CASRPTGVQPQHF	TGTGCCAGCAGGCCTACAGGGGTTCAGCCCCAGCATTTT
TRBV11-2	NA	NA	TRBJ2-7	CASTGSYEQYF	TGTGCCAGCACCGGGTCCTACGAGCAGTACTTC
TRBV5-1	NA	NA	TRBJ1-1	CASSLDGVDSGYSEAFF	TGCGCCAGCAGCTTGGATGGTGTGGACAGTGGGTACTCTGAAGCTTTCTTT
TRBV6-2/TRBV6-3	TRBD1	NA	TRBJ1-5	CASSNGQGYQPQHF	TGTGCCAGCAGTAATGGACAGGGTTATCAGCCCCAGCATTTT
TRBV19	NA	NA	TRBJ2-5	CASSIGPGSETQYF	TGTGCCAGTAGTATAGGGCCAGGGTCAGAGACCCAGTACTTC
TRBV5-1	NA	NA	TRBJ1-1	CASSYTGVGMNTEAFF	TGCGCCAGCAGCTACACAGGCGTTGGGATGAACACTGAAGCTTTCTTT
TRBV15	NA	NA	TRBJ2-1	CATSRDWRSSYNEQFF	TGTGCCACCAGCAGAGATTGGAGAAGCTCCTACAATGAGCAGTTCTTC
TRBV2	TRBD2	NA	TRBJ2-7	CASTGLSGPRGEQYF	TGTGCCAGCACGGGTCTTAGCGGGCCCCGGGGAGAGCAGTACTTC
TRBV29-1	TRBD2	NA	TRBJ2-3	CSVSTRAGGFTDTQYF	TGCAGCGTCTCCACTCGGGCGGGGGGCTTCACAGATACGCAGTATTTT
TRBV9	TRBD1	few	TRBJ1-1	CASSVQDRLRTEAFF	TGTGCCAGCAGCGTACAGGACAGGCTGAGGACTGAAGCTTTCTTT
TRBV5-4	NA	NA	TRBJ2-7	CASSSQGRHEQYF	TGTGCCAGCAGCTCACAGGGGAGGCACGAGCAGTACTTC
TRBV24-1	TRBD1	NA	TRBJ2-2	CATGQVGTGELFF	TGTGCCACGGGACAGGTGGGCACCGGGGAGCTGTTTTTT
TRBV6-5	TRBD2	NA	TRBJ2-1	CAISSGGFINEQFF	TGTGCCATCTCTAGCGGGGGTTTTATTAATGAGCAGTTCTTC
TRBV25-1	TRBD1	few	TRBJ2-7	CASSDNYRGYEQYF	TGTGCCAGCAGTGATAACTACAGGGGCTACGAGCAGTACTTC
TRBV10-3	TRBD1	NA	TRBJ2-7	CAISEPDRGRGYF	TGTGCCATCAGTGAGCCCGACAGGGGGCGCGGGTACTTC
TRBV18	TRBD1	NA	TRBJ1-1	CASSQGADTEAFF	TGTGCCAGCTCACAGGGGGCGGACACTGAAGCTTTCTTT
TRBV5-4	TRBD1	NA	TRBJ1-1	CASSEGTGLSTEAFF	TGTGCCAGCAGCGAGGGGACAGGCTTGAGCACTGAAGCTTTCTTT
TRBV9	NA	NA	TRBJ1-1	CASSVFPGMNTEAFF	TGTGCCAGCAGCGTATTCCCGGGGATGAACACTGAAGCTTTCTTT
TRBV6-5	TRBD2	NA	TRBJ2-7	CASSSIAGGLSEQYF	TGTGCCAGCAGTTCTATAGCGGGGGGGCTCTCCGAGCAGTACTTC
TRBV27	TRBD1	NA	TRBJ2-5	CASSTTGVYQETQYF	TGTGCCAGCAGTACTACAGGGGTTTACCAAGAGACCCAGTACTTC
TRBV5-1	TRBD2	NA	TRBJ2-7	CASSLAGTRSGGLPYEQYF	TGCGCCAGCAGCTTGGCCGGAACAAGGAGCGGGGGGCTCCCCTACGAGCAGTACTTC
TRBV27	NA	NA	TRBJ1-3	CASSLSSGNTIYF	TGTGCCAGCAGTTTGAGCTCTGGAAACACCATATATTTT
TRBV14	NA	NA	TRBJ1-1	CASSQELTSRVNTEAFF	TGTGCCAGCAGCCAAGAACTTACGTCTCGGGTGAACACTGAAGCTTTCTTT
TRBV4-1	NA	few	TRBJ1-2	CASSQSYQGNYGYTF	TGCGCCAGCAGCCAAAGCTATCAGGGGAACTATGGCTACACCTTC
TRBV5-1	TRBD1	NA	TRBJ2-3	CASRLQGAYTDTQYF	TGCGCCAGCAGATTACAGGGGGCTTACACAGATACGCAGTATTTT
TRBV12-3/TRBV12-4	NA	NA	TRBJ1-2	CASSPPGIYGYTF	TGTGCCAGCAGTCCACCAGGTATCTATGGCTACACCTTC
TRBV18	TRBD1	NA	TRBJ1-5	CASSATPTGGNQPQHF	TGTGCCAGCTCAGCCACTCCCACAGGGGGTAATCAGCCCCAGCATTTT
TRBV9	TRBD2	NA	TRBJ2-1	CASSVASRPGLAGGNEQFF	TGTGCCAGCAGCGTCGCCTCGAGACCGGGACTAGCGGGGGGAAATGAGCAGTTCTTC
TRBV6-4	NA	NA	TRBJ2-3	CASSDPIEQARPDTQYF	TGTGCCAGCAGTGATCCCATCGAACAGGCCCGCCCAGATACGCAGTATTTT
TRBV30	NA	few	TRBJ1-2	CAVSQGFYGYTF	TGTGCCGTCTCACAGGGATTCTACGGCTACACCTTC
TRBV7-2	NA	NA	TRBJ1-6	CASSFRDTVNSPLHF	TGTGCCAGCAGCTTCCGGGACACCGTTAATTCACCCCTCCACTTT
TRBV18	NA	NA	TRBJ1-5	CASSPFQSDQPQHF	TGTGCCAGCTCACCATTCCAATCGGATCAGCCCCAGCATTTT
TRBV10-3	NA	few	TRBJ1-2	CAISDRDGNGYTF	TGTGCCATCAGTGACAGGGATGGGAATGGCTACACCTTC
TRBV7-2	TRBD2	NA	TRBJ2-3	CASSWTRSDTQYF	TGTGCCAGCAGCTGGACTAGGTCAGATACGCAGTATTTT
TRBV3-1/TRBV3-2	TRBD1	NA	TRBJ1-2	CASSHLTGGNKKSYGYTF	TGTGCCAGCAGCCACCTCACAGGGGGCAATAAAAAGTCCTATGGCTACACCTTC
TRBV5-1	TRBD1	NA	TRBJ2-7	CASSLGTGVGEQYF	TGCGCCAGCAGCTTGGGGACAGGGGTGGGAGAGCAGTACTTC
TRBV4-1	NA	few	TRBJ2-7	CASSIGLSSYEQYF	TGCGCCAGCAGCATCGGACTCAGCTCCTACGAGCAGTACTTC
TRBV18	NA	NA	TRBJ1-5	CASSPGVGNSNQPQHF	TGTGCCAGCTCACCGGGAGTGGGAAATAGCAATCAGCCCCAGCATTTT
TRBV7-2	TRBD2	NA	TRBJ2-1	CASSLVSGGGYNEQFF	TGTGCCAGCAGCTTAGTGTCGGGCGGGGGTTACAATGAGCAGTTCTTC
TRBV5-1	TRBD1	NA	TRBJ1-6	CASSSWWSDRANNSPLHF	TGCGCCAGCAGCTCCTGGTGGTCGGACAGGGCGAATAATTCACCCCTCCACTTT
TRBV7-9	TRBD1	NA	TRBJ1-4	CASSLVPQGAVEKLFF	TGTGCCAGCAGCTTAGTCCCTCAGGGGGCGGTTGAAAAACTGTTTTTT
TRBV3-1/TRBV3-2	NA	NA	TRBJ1-4	CASSQGLRATNEKLFF	TGTGCCAGCAGCCAAGGGCTACGGGCAACTAATGAAAAACTGTTTTTT
TRBV5-1	NA	NA	TRBJ2-3	CASKRWGGNTDTQYF	TGCGCCAGCAAGAGATGGGGCGGGAACACAGATACGCAGTATTTT